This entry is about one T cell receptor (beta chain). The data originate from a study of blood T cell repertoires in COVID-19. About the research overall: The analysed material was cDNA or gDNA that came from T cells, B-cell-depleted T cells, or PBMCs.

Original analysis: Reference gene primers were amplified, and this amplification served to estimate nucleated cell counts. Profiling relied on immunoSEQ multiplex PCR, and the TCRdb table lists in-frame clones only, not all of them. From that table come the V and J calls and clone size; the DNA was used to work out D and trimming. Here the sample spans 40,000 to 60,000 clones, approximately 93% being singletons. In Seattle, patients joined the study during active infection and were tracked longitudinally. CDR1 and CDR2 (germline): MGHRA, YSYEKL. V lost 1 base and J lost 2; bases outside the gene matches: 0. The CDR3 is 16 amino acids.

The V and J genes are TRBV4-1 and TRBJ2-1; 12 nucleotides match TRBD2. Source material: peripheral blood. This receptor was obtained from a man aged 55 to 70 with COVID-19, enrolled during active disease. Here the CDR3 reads CASSQGTSGAYNEQFF. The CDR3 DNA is TGCGCCAGCAGCCAAGGGACTAGCGGGGCCTACAATGAGCAGTTCTTC.